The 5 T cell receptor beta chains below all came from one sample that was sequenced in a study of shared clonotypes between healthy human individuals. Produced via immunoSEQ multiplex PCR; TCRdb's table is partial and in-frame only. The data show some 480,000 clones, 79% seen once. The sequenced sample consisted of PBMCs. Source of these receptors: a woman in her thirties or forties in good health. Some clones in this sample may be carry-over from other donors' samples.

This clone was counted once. DNA of the CDR3: TGTGCCAGCTCACCACCACCTTCTAGCAGTAGCGCAGATACGCAGTATTTT. It codes for CASSPPPSSSSADTQYF. The rearrangement joins TRBV18 to TRBJ2-3; the D gene is possibly TRBD2 (5 bases). V gave up 0 bases and J gave up 4 bases, with 17 bases separating them. The CDR3 contains 17 residues. The germline V gene encodes CDR1 KGHSH and CDR2 LQKENI.

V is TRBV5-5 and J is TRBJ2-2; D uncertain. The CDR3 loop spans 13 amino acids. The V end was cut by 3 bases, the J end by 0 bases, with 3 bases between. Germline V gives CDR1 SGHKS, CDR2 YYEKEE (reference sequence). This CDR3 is CASSYSNTGELFF. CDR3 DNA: TGTGCCAGCAGCTATTCGAACACCGGGGAGCTGTTTTTT.

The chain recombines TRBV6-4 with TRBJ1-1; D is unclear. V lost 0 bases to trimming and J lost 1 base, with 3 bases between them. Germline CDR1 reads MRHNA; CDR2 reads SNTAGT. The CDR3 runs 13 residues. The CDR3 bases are TGTGCCAGCAGTGACTCTGAGAACACTGAAGCTTTCTTT. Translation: CASSDSENTEAFF.

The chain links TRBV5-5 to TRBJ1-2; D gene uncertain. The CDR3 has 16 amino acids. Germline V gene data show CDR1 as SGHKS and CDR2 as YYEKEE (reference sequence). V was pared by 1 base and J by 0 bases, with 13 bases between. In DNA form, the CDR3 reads TGTGCCAGCAGCTTGTCCCCGGGAAGGGCTAACTATGGCTACACCTTC. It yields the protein CASSLSPGRANYGYTF.

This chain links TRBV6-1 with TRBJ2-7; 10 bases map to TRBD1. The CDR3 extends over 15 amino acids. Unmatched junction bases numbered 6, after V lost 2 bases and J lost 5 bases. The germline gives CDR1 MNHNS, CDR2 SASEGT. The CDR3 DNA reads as TGTGCCAGCAGTGAATCGGGGGGACAGGGGAACGAGCAGTACTTC. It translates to CASSESGGQGNEQYF.